This is a list of T cell receptor beta chains from one sample in a study of blood T cell repertoires in COVID-19. Assay used: immunoSEQ multiplex PCR; TCRdb lists only in-frame clones, some missing. The repertoire has 52,000 or so clones, less than 90% of them found once; the top ten carry about 2.4%. The sequenced material came from peripheral blood. The receptors were gathered from a man in his forties or fifties with acute or convalescent COVID-19. The conserved cysteine and the conserved F or W are not part of the CDR3 here. The order of the fields is CDR3 protein, V gene, D gene, J gene. A D gene is named only where the DNA matches it firmly.

CDR3 protein: ASRLTGFTEAF; V gene: TRBV5-6; D gene: .; J gene: TRBJ1-1
CDR3 protein: ASSPDQQGTQY; V gene: TRBV7-9; D gene: TRBD1; J gene: TRBJ2-3
CDR3 protein: ASSPGQGGTRINEKLF; V gene: TRBV5-1; D gene: TRBD1; J gene: TRBJ1-4
CDR3 protein: ASSSEDRGGNTIY; V gene: TRBV3-1/TRBV3-2; D gene: .; J gene: TRBJ1-3
CDR3 protein: ASSSGQGTYEQY; V gene: TRBV5-1; D gene: TRBD1; J gene: TRBJ2-7
CDR3 protein: ASSPPSTSGRETQY; V gene: TRBV28; D gene: TRBD2; J gene: TRBJ2-5
CDR3 protein: ASSLGVNTDTQY; V gene: TRBV27; D gene: .; J gene: TRBJ2-3
CDR3 protein: ASSLVAGPGDTQY; V gene: TRBV7-3; D gene: TRBD2; J gene: TRBJ2-3
CDR3 protein: ASSQGTGDQPQH; V gene: TRBV2; D gene: TRBD1; J gene: TRBJ1-5
CDR3 protein: ASSQDQTGGYNEQF; V gene: TRBV14; D gene: TRBD1; J gene: TRBJ2-1
CDR3 protein: ASSGSQVQETQY; V gene: TRBV5-5; D gene: .; J gene: TRBJ2-5
CDR3 protein: ATRSIRDRPYEQY; V gene: TRBV19; D gene: .; J gene: TRBJ2-7
CDR3 protein: ASSLDRPSYNEQF; V gene: TRBV5-4; D gene: .; J gene: TRBJ2-1
CDR3 protein: ASSERGLAGLNEQF; V gene: TRBV6-1; D gene: TRBD2; J gene: TRBJ2-1
CDR3 protein: ASSLSGQGRGYT; V gene: TRBV7-3; D gene: TRBD1; J gene: TRBJ1-2
CDR3 protein: ACVDRGEGYGYT; V gene: TRBV6-6; D gene: TRBD1; J gene: TRBJ1-2
CDR3 protein: ASSSRTGSWTDTQY; V gene: TRBV7-9; D gene: TRBD1; J gene: TRBJ2-3
CDR3 protein: ASSEALPGTKAPEYSNQPQH; V gene: TRBV6-1; D gene: .; J gene: TRBJ1-5
CDR3 protein: ASSWGDANNEQF; V gene: TRBV7-8; D gene: .; J gene: TRBJ2-1
CDR3 protein: ASSQDPTEFSYEQY; V gene: TRBV3-1/TRBV3-2; D gene: .; J gene: TRBJ2-7
CDR3 protein: ASSFVQGDYT; V gene: TRBV7-9; D gene: .; J gene: TRBJ1-2
CDR3 protein: ASSPGTVSSYNEQF; V gene: TRBV18; D gene: TRBD1; J gene: TRBJ2-1
CDR3 protein: SVEDRPSGGAYSYEQY; V gene: TRBV29-1; D gene: TRBD2; J gene: TRBJ2-7
CDR3 protein: ASSVEAGGFIGETQY; V gene: TRBV9; D gene: TRBD2; J gene: TRBJ2-5
CDR3 protein: SVQGALGYGYT; V gene: TRBV29-1; D gene: TRBD1; J gene: TRBJ1-2
CDR3 protein: ASSLAGGRTYNEQF; V gene: TRBV7-2; D gene: TRBD2; J gene: TRBJ2-1
CDR3 protein: ASSQARRETQY; V gene: TRBV4-1; D gene: .; J gene: TRBJ2-5
CDR3 protein: ASSLGGGSYEQY; V gene: TRBV7-2; D gene: .; J gene: TRBJ2-7
CDR3 protein: ASSPRGLATTYNEQF; V gene: TRBV5-1; D gene: TRBD2; J gene: TRBJ2-1
CDR3 protein: ASSQEHAPRAQETQY; V gene: TRBV3-1/TRBV3-2; D gene: .; J gene: .
CDR3 protein: ASSMVGAWTEAF; V gene: TRBV19; D gene: .; J gene: TRBJ1-1
CDR3 protein: ASSSKDRTYGYT; V gene: TRBV7-9; D gene: TRBD1; J gene: TRBJ1-2
CDR3 protein: ASSSPVGGIHQPQH; V gene: TRBV7-4; D gene: .; J gene: TRBJ1-5
CDR3 protein: ASGLGTLSYEQY; V gene: TRBV2; D gene: .; J gene: TRBJ2-7
CDR3 protein: ASSPPMGDEVYNEQF; V gene: TRBV7-6; D gene: .; J gene: TRBJ2-1
CDR3 protein: ASSTQSGRGMSDEQY; V gene: TRBV7-9; D gene: TRBD2; J gene: TRBJ2-7
CDR3 protein: ASSDSGLYNSPLH; V gene: TRBV10-2; D gene: .; J gene: TRBJ1-6
CDR3 protein: ASSQLALGETQY; V gene: TRBV4-1; D gene: .; J gene: TRBJ2-5
CDR3 protein: AISESEASNEKLF; V gene: TRBV10-3; D gene: .; J gene: TRBJ1-4
CDR3 protein: ASSRDRAGSYEQY; V gene: TRBV6-5; D gene: TRBD1; J gene: TRBJ2-7
CDR3 protein: ASSISEETEVAF; V gene: TRBV13; D gene: .; J gene: TRBJ1-1
CDR3 protein: ANLRGSYEQY; V gene: TRBV6-5; D gene: TRBD2; J gene: TRBJ2-7
CDR3 protein: ASGEGGVEAF; V gene: TRBV10-2; D gene: .; J gene: TRBJ1-1
CDR3 protein: ASSLSGNIQY; V gene: TRBV5-6; D gene: .; J gene: TRBJ2-4
CDR3 protein: ASSSDSSYEQY; V gene: TRBV5-1; D gene: .; J gene: TRBJ2-7
CDR3 protein: ASSQGLAGYYNEQF; V gene: TRBV3-1/TRBV3-2; D gene: .; J gene: TRBJ2-1
CDR3 protein: SVASALGAREQY; V gene: TRBV29-1; D gene: .; J gene: TRBJ2-7
CDR3 protein: ASSQDRVPMNTEAF; V gene: TRBV3-1/TRBV3-2; D gene: TRBD1; J gene: TRBJ1-1
CDR3 protein: ASSRWGQGKNSGNTIY; V gene: TRBV18; D gene: TRBD1; J gene: TRBJ1-3
CDR3 protein: ASSEAPAGDNEQF; V gene: TRBV2; D gene: .; J gene: TRBJ2-1
CDR3 protein: ASSPRTSVTGELF; V gene: TRBV14; D gene: TRBD2; J gene: TRBJ2-2
CDR3 protein: AWSRDRNYGYT; V gene: TRBV30; D gene: TRBD1; J gene: TRBJ1-2
CDR3 protein: ASSLAVPRRGNQPQH; V gene: TRBV7-8; D gene: .; J gene: TRBJ1-5